This T cell receptor beta chain was observed in a study of resident and recirculating memory T cells in vitiligo. The CDR3 length is 15 residues. Trimming removed 3 bases from V and 8 bases from J; junction bases left unmatched: 13. Per the germline V gene, CDR1 is SGHRS and CDR2 is YFSETQ. Some clones are missing from TCRdb's copy, which holds only in-frame ones; the method was immunoSEQ multiplex PCR. Of 70,000 to 95,000 clones in the sample, 92% are singletons; the top ten hold about 5%. General study findings and limits: No unique dominant TCR clone was found in vitiligo lesions.

With regard to this clone: Its antigen remains unknown.

Stable vitiligo meant no lesion change over the previous 6 months. Anyone treated within the previous three months was excluded. This receptor was obtained from a male donor with vitiligo. The chain carries TRBV5-1 and TRBJ2-5; TRBD2 agrees at 7 bases. The sample comprised blood. This CDR3 is CASSSGGGVLETQYF. CDR3 DNA: TGCGCCAGCAGCTCGGGAGGTGGGGTTCTAGAAACCCAGTACTTC. The variable domain in full, with the rest retrieved from reference TRBV5-1 and TRBJ2-5, is KAGVTQTPRYLIKTRGQQVTLSCSPISGHRSVSWYQQTPGQGLQFLFEYFSETQRNKGNFPGRFSGRQFSNSRSEMNVSTLELGDSALYLCASSSGGGVLETQYFGPGTRLLVL.